Reported below is one T cell receptor beta chain. Its antigen is still unknown. The data were obtained in a study of T cells in Graves' hyperthyroidism and ophthalmopathy. Across the whole study: Peripheral blood draws took place at initial diagnosis, ahead of any treatment. Overall study findings and caveats: Among clonotypes expanded in thyroid above 0.001, most were also found in blood.

RNA transcripts served as the template for amplifying TCR beta CDR3 regions. TCR CDR3 underwent first-round RT-PCR with the HTBI primer set. From the multiplex PCR reads, TCRdb called clonotypes with MiXCR, one entry per CDR3 protein. The table lists hundreds of thousands of distinct CDR3 sequences, roughly 15% of them singletons. For Graves' hyperthyroidism to be stable, ophthalmopathy could not progress within 18 months. V shed 4 bases and J shed 1 base, with 15 bases lying between them. CDR3 length: 15 residues. Looked up from germline, CDR1 is SGHDT and CDR2 is YYEEEE. Sequencing was performed on blood. The sequence derives from a woman aged 18-35 years with Graves' hyperthyroidism. The chain joins TRBV5-6 to TRBJ2-7; D tentatively reads TRBD1 or TRBD2 (5 bases each). CDR3: CASSTPGTYSYEQYF. The CDR3 DNA follows: TGTGCCAGCAGCACCCCCGGGACCTATTCCTACGAGCAGTACTTC.